Below are 3 T cell receptor beta chains sequenced from a single sample in a study of OX40 agonist ivuxolimab in advanced cancers. Repertoires were generated with immunoSEQ multiplex PCR, while TCRdb's copy carries only in-frame clones and drops some. The table has about 62,000 clones, 70% to 80% seen once; the top ten hold 11%. The starting material was CD4+ or CD8+ T cells sorted from blood, obtained in a trial of the OX40 agonist ivuxolimab. The receptors were sampled from an adult with an advanced solid tumor such as melanoma, head and neck, liver or kidney cancer.

This clone was found a few times. V is TRBV12-5 and J is TRBJ2-3, with D unresolved. This CDR3 region has 14 residues. Trimming shortened V by 0 bases and J by 2 bases, and 6 bases separated the two germline ends. Germline V gene sequence: CDR1 LGHNT, CDR2 FRNRAP. The DNA of the CDR3 is TGTGCTAGTGGTTTGGTAGGCTTCACAGATACGCAGTATTTT. It yields the protein CASGLVGFTDTQYF.

This chain joins TRBV5-6 and TRBJ1-6, with a weak D call TRBD1 (5 bases). Germline CDR1 and CDR2: SGHDT and YYEEEE. Between the trimmed V and J ends, which lost 4 bases and 0 bases, there was a span of 11 bases. This CDR3 spans 16 amino acids. The CDR3 reads CASSLQGYSYNSPLHF. The CDR3 nucleotides are TGTGCCAGCAGCCTCCAGGGTTACTCCTATAATTCACCCCTCCACTTT.

V gene TRBV2 combines with J gene TRBJ2-7; D is possibly TRBD2 (5 bases). The CDR3 spans 13 residues. V lost 2 bases, J lost 6 bases, and 11 bases lay in between. The germline V gene encodes CDR1 SNHLY and CDR2 FYNNEI. The CDR3 DNA reads TGTGCCAGCAGTGAATTCACTAGGTCCGAGCAGTACTTC. This gives the protein CASSEFTRSEQYF.